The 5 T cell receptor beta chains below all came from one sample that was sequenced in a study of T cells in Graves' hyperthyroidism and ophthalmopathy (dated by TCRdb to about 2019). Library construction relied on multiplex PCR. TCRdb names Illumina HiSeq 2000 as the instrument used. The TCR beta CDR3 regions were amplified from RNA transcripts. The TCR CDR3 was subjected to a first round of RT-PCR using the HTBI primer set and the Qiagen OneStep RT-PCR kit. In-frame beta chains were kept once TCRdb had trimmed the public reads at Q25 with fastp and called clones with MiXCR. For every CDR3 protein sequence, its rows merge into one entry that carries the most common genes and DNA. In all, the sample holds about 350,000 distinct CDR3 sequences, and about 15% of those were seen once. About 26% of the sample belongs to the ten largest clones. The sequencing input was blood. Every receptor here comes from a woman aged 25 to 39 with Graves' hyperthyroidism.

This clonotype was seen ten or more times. The CDR3 loop reads CASRSQGVRYGYTF. The CDR3 DNA is TGTGCCAGCAGGAGCCAGGGGGTCAGGTATGGCTACACCTTC. This chain joins TRBV27 and TRBJ1-2, with 7 nucleotides matching TRBD1. After removal of 6 bases from V and 5 bases from J, the junction contained 9 bases not matched to a gene. The CDR3 is 14 amino acids. Germline CDR1 is MNHEY and CDR2 is SMNVEV (reference sequence).

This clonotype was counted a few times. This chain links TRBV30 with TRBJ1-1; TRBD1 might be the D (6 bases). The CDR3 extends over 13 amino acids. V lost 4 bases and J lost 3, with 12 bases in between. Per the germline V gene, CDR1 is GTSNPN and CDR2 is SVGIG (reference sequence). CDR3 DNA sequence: TGTGCCTGGAAAGGGGGAAAGGACACTGAAGCTTTCTTT. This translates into CAWKGGKDTEAFF.

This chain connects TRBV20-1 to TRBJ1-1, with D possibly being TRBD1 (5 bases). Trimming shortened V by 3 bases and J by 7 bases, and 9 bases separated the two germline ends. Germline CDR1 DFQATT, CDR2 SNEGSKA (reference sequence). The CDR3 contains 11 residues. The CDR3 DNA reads TGCAGTGCTAGTGGCGGGGGTGAAGCTTTCTTT. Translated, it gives CSASGGGEAFF.

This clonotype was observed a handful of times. CDR3 sequence (DNA): TGCAGTGCCCACGGGACACCCCGTGGCTACACCTTC. Encoded protein: CSAHGTPRGYTF. This chain connects TRBV20-1 to TRBJ1-2, with a possible D match to TRBD1 (6 bases). The germline gives CDR1 DFQATT, CDR2 SNEGSKA (reference sequence). CDR3 length equals 12 residues. The germline V and J ends were trimmed by 6 bases and 7 bases, with 15 bases remaining between them.

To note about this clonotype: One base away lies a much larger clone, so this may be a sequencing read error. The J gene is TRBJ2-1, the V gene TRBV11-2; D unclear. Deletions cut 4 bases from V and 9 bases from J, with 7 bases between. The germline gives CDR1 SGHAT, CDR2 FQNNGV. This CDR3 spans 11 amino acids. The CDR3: CASSSRREQFF. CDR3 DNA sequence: TGTGCCAGCAGCTCACGGCGTGAGCAGTTCTTC.